This is a list of T cell receptor beta chains from one sample in a study of T cell responses to AZD1222 COVID-19 vaccine. Sequencing was performed with immunoSEQ multiplex PCR; in TCRdb, only in-frame clones are kept and a portion is missing. The sample holds some 64,000 clones; approximately 80% are singletons and the top ten take roughly 13%. Sequencing used peripheral blood, obtained on day 0 of AZD1222 vaccination. The receptors were sampled from an adult in good health. The CDR3 runs from the conserved cysteine through the conserved F or W. Fields, in order: clone size, J gene, V gene, CDR3 length, D gene, CDR3 protein, CDR3 DNA. D genes are given only for firm matches. Where a row states a size, it is once, few, many or the class of an expanded clone; other rows omit it.

-	TRBJ2-7	TRBV19	15	-	CASSTGTASSYEQYF	TGTGCCAGTTCCACCGGGACCGCAAGCTCCTACGAGCAGTACTTC
-	TRBJ1-2	TRBV28	12	-	CASSGTVYGYTF	TGTGCCAGCAGTGGGACGGTCTATGGCTACACCTTC
-	TRBJ1-2	TRBV18	13	-	CASSPTDNYGYTF	TGTGCCAGCTCACCAACAGATAACTATGGCTACACCTTC
-	TRBJ2-5	TRBV5-8	15	-	CASSTYVRPWETQYF	TGTGCCAGCAGCACTTACGTCCGCCCGTGGGAGACCCAGTACTTC
-	TRBJ1-5	TRBV4-1	16	-	CASSQDQGLSNQPQHF	TGCGCCAGCAGCCAAGATCAGGGCCTTAGCAATCAGCCCCAGCATTTT
-	TRBJ2-1	TRBV24-1	13	TRBD1	CATSDLQGDEQFF	TGTGCCACCAGTGATTTGCAGGGGGATGAGCAGTTCTTC
once	TRBJ1-2	TRBV5-8	13	-	CASSWEGEYGYTF	TGTGCCAGCAGCTGGGAGGGGGAATATGGCTACACCTTC
-	TRBJ2-7	TRBV11-2	14	-	CASSLRRASGEQYF	TGTGCCAGCAGCTTGAGGCGGGCCTCTGGAGAGCAGTACTTC
-	TRBJ1-2	TRBV19	13	TRBD1	CATWTGGYSGYTF	TGTGCCACCTGGACAGGAGGGTACTCTGGCTACACCTTC
-	TRBJ2-7	TRBV5-6	13	TRBD1	CASSQLTGYEQYF	TGTGCCAGCAGCCAACTGACAGGGTACGAGCAGTACTTC
few	TRBJ2-1	TRBV3-1/TRBV3-2	15	-	CASSPPGGARNEQFF	TGTGCCAGCAGCCCCCCGGGGGGCGCGAGGAATGAGCAGTTCTTC
-	TRBJ1-4	TRBV9	18	-	CASSVDRGGLATNEKLFF	TGTGCCAGCAGCGTAGATCGGGGGGGACTTGCAACTAATGAAAAACTGTTTTTT
-	TRBJ2-5	TRBV30	14	TRBD1	CAWGQGAQGETQYF	TGTGCCTGGGGGCAGGGGGCGCAGGGGGAGACCCAGTACTTC
-	TRBJ2-1	TRBV19	13	-	CASSTTHRDRQFF	TGTGCCAGTAGTACTACCCACAGGGATAGGCAGTTCTTC
-	TRBJ1-2	TRBV10-3	16	-	CAISESMTLEGYGYTF	TGTGCCATCAGTGAGTCGATGACCCTAGAAGGCTATGGCTACACCTTC
-	TRBJ2-3	TRBV11-2	14	-	CASSPFEGTDTQYF	TGTGCCAGCAGCCCCTTCGAAGGCACAGATACGCAGTATTTT
-	TRBJ1-5	TRBV5-4	17	-	CASSLLIQRADNQPQHF	TGTGCCAGCAGCCTCTTGATTCAGCGTGCGGACAATCAGCCCCAGCATTTT
-	TRBJ2-2	TRBV10-1	15	TRBD1	CASSGPGTGVGELFF	TGCGCCAGCAGTGGCCCCGGGACAGGGGTAGGGGAGCTGTTTTTT
-	TRBJ1-1	TRBV5-6	14	-	CASSLTEGNTEAFF	TGTGCCAGCAGTCTTACGGAAGGGAACACTGAAGCTTTCTTT
-	TRBJ2-7	TRBV19	18	-	CASSLIISAGAFPYEQYF	TGTGCCAGTAGCCTGATCATTTCTGCCGGGGCCTTCCCCTACGAGCAGTACTTC
-	TRBJ1-2	TRBV4-3	15	TRBD1	CASSQDRGQGAGYTF	TGCGCCAGCAGCCAAGATCGGGGACAGGGGGCTGGCTACACCTTC
few	TRBJ1-1	TRBV28	14	TRBD1	CASSWGQGATEAFF	TGTGCCAGCAGTTGGGGACAGGGGGCCACTGAAGCTTTCTTT
-	TRBJ2-6	TRBV19	15	-	CASTGGRSGANVLTF	TGTGCCAGTACCGGCGGACGGTCTGGGGCCAACGTCCTGACTTTC
-	TRBJ2-7	TRBV28	14	TRBD1	CASSLLGQSYEQYF	TGTGCCAGCAGTTTATTGGGACAGTCCTACGAGCAGTACTTC
few	TRBJ1-6	TRBV6-5	15	-	CASSYANRVNSPLHF	TGTGCCAGCAGTTACGCCAACAGGGTTAATTCACCCCTCCACTTT
-	TRBJ1-5	TRBV7-2	15	-	CASSFKGVDNQPQHF	TGTGCCAGCAGCTTCAAAGGGGTAGACAATCAGCCCCAGCATTTT
-	TRBJ2-3	TRBV11-2	13	TRBD1	CAVGDRDTDTQYF	TGTGCCGTGGGCGACAGGGACACAGATACGCAGTATTTT